This T cell receptor beta chain was sequenced for a study of T cell responses to AZD1222 COVID-19 vaccine. Findings and limits, study-wide: Just six AZD1222 recipients tested seropositive at baseline. Donor demographics were predominantly white British with a female majority; clonal diversity may be underestimated.

Assay: immunoSEQ multiplex PCR; the TCRdb copy retains only in-frame clones and omits some. The data contain 150,000 to 180,000 clones, 90% of them singletons. With regard to this clone: Antigen: not known.

This receptor was identified in an adult in good health. The sample here was peripheral blood, taken on day 0 of AZD1222 vaccination.

CDR3 coding DNA: TGTGCCAGCAGTTTAGGGGGCTCCTACGAGCAGTACTTC. Protein product: CASSLGGSYEQYF. The chain uses TRBV6-5 and TRBJ2-7, with D possibly matching TRBD1 (6 bases). Trimming removed 4 bases at V and 0 bases at J, with 7 bases between. Germline CDR1 is MNHEY and CDR2 is SVGAGI. CDR3 size: 13 residues.